The entry below describes one T cell receptor (beta chain). J was trimmed by 3 bases and V by 0 bases; bases with no gene match: 12. Germline V CDR1 and CDR2: SGDLS, YYNGEE. The length of the CDR3 is 20 residues. The data stem from a study of shared clonotypes between healthy human individuals. TCRdb's table, derived via immunoSEQ multiplex PCR, lists solely in-frame clones and lacks some. Counted here are some 980,000 clones, 76% occurring once; the ten biggest clones make up around 1.4%. Sequenced sample: memory CD4+ T cells sorted from blood. Specified subset: CD45RA-negative fraction. V and J are TRBV9 and TRBJ2-2, with 12 positions matching TRBD2. The TCR comes from a man aged 18-30 years in good health. The CDR3 protein is CASSVGRTSGVGEYTGELFF. The DNA of the CDR3 is TGTGCCAGCAGCGTAGGGAGGACTAGCGGGGTTGGGGAGTACACCGGGGAGCTGTTTTTT.